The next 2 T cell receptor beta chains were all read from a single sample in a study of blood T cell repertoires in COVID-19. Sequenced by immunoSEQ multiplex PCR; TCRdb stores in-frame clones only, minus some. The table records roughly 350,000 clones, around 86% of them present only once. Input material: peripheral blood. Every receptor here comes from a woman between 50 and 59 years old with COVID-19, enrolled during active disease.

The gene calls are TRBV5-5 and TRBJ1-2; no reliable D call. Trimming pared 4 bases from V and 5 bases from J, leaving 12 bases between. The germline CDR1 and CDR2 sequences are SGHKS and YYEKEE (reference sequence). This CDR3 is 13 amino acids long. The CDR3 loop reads CASSEEGMYGYTF. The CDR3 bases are TGTGCCAGCAGCGAAGAGGGAATGTATGGCTACACCTTC.

CDR3 sequence (DNA): TGTGCCAGCAGGAATGCGGCGGAAAAACTGTTTTTT. Residues: CASRNAAEKLFF. The J gene is TRBJ1-4, the V gene TRBV6-6; D gene ambiguous. The V end lost 6 bases, the J end lost 8 bases, and 10 bases lay between the germline ends. The CDR3 covers 12 residues. Germline-derived CDR1 and CDR2 are MNHNY and SVGAGI (reference sequence).